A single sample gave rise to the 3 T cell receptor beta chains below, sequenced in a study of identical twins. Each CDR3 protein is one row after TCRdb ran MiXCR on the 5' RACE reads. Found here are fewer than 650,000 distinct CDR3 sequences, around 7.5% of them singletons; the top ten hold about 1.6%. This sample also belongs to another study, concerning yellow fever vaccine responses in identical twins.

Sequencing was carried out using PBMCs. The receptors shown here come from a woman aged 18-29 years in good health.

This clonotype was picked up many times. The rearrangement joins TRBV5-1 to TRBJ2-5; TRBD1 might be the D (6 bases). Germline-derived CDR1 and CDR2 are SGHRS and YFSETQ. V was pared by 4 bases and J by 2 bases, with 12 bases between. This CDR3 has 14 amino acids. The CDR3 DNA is TGCGCCAGCAGCCCCGGGACAACTCAAGAGACCCAGTACTTC. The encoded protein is CASSPGTTQETQYF.

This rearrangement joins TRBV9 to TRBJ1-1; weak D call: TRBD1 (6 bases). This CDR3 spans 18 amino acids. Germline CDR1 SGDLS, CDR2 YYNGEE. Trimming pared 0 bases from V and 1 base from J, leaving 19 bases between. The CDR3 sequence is CASSVGGRPGAENTEAFF. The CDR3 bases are TGTGCCAGCAGCGTAGGAGGACGTCCGGGGGCGGAGAACACTGAAGCTTTCTTT.

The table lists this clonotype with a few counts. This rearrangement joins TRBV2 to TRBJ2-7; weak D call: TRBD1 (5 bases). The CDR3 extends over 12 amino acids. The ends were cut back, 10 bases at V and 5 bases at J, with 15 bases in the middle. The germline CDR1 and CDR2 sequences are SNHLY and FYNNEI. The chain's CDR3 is CATQARANEQYF. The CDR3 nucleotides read TGTGCCACGCAGGCCAGGGCGAACGAGCAGTACTTC.